This TCR beta chain was captured by sequencing in a study of cytomegalovirus exposure and HLA in healthy donors (TCRdb year 2017). In the study overall: A later analysis indicated that the roughly 120 validation repertoires were generated on the platform also employed for the 700 or so repertoires of the first cohort. High-throughput TCR immunosequencing, statistical association of individual TCRs with disease status, and machine learning were combined to predict cytomegalovirus infection status. The study aimed to test whether cataloging public T cell receptors could reveal signatures of past pathogen exposure. Along with the approximately 600-subject first cohort, a separate validation cohort of over a hundred different subjects was used.

Donors formed part of the validation cohort, which comprised about 130 subjects and was distinct from the first cohort of 670 or so subjects. The research as a whole found: Cytomegalovirus status was reported to be diagnosed by the classifier with high specificity and sensitivity in both the original and validation cohorts. The study gave a list of under 200 TCR beta chains associated with cytomegalovirus. All 120 or so repertoires were used to score co-occurrence in the validation cohort in a later analysis, because that analysis had no HLA typing for the cohort. Three of the identified cytomegalovirus-associated TCR beta chains were confirmed in vitro to be specific for cytomegalovirus antigens. The authors suggested that the approach could potentially be generalized to other disease states and immunological phenotypes. Most TCR sequences were observed very rarely across donors, whereas some public TCRs were present in many individuals. A later analysis found that TCRs clustered in the first cohort also tended to co-occur in the 110 or so validation repertoires, with approximately 95% of cluster scores above 0.

The germline V gene encodes CDR1 SGHRS and CDR2 YFSETQ. The V end gives up 5 bases and the J end 10 bases, leaving 9 bases in the junction not matched to a gene. The CDR3, cysteine through phenylalanine, is 13 amino acids long. The only DNA kept is the CDR3, 39 bases in frame from the first base. To prepare the library, the immunoSEQ multiplex PCR assay was applied. The paper's data handling went like this. To diagnose cytomegalovirus status from the catalog of TCR beta chain sequences, a statistical classification framework was built. TCRdb provides this immuneACCESS table in a form limited to in-frame rearrangements. Some clones are lacking; in checked studies, under half of them reflect an unresolved V gene, and why the rest are absent is not known. V and J calls and clone size are given by that table; D and trimming were obtained from the DNA. For this sample the table gives 150,000 or so clones, of which about 88% were detected only once. The ten largest clones take up 0.95% to 1.5% of the sample.

On this clone itself: Its antigen has not been determined. Per-base quality was not reported, and no clone a single base away is much larger than it.

The chain couples TRBV5-1 to TRBJ2-1; 7 junctional bases match TRBD2. The clonotype comes from a woman aged 18 to 35 in good health and CMV-seronegative. The sequenced material came from PBMCs. Here is the DNA: TGCGCCAGCAGGCGGGACCCAGCGGGGGAGCAGTTCTTC. This translates into CASRRDPAGEQFF.